The TCR beta chain described here comes from a study of breast tumors, draining lymph nodes, adjacent tissues. Findings of the study overall: Tumors had less TCR diversity than lymph nodes, more than nontumor tissue. Most tumor T cells seemingly derive from lymph node, then expand in tumor. Data only fit, rather than demonstrated, lymph node origin of most tumor T cells.

Per germline, CDR1 SGHVS and CDR2 FQNEAQ. The CDR3 region is 15 residues in length, termini included. Breast cancer patients provided tissue from their axillary draining lymph nodes. TCRdb fed the multiplex PCR reads into MiXCR, producing one record per CDR3 protein. The profile shows some 120,000 distinct CDR3 sequences, nearly 20% of them singletons. This clonotype was seen many times. Its antigen is currently unknown. Since no conserved phenylalanine or tryptophan closes the CDR3, a read error is the likely cause. No DNA is shown, since the ends of the CDR3 on it are uncertain; the CDR3 is the one TCRdb lists.

This clonotype was sampled from a female donor with breast cancer. Some clones in this sample may be carry-over from other donors' samples. The chain couples TRBV7-8 to TRBJ2-1; the table assigns TRBD2, which was not confirmed against the DNA. The specimen was axillary lymph node tissue. CDR3 loop: CASSSLSTLAGPDLG.